The present TCR beta chain was sequenced within a study of T cell responses to AZD1222 COVID-19 vaccine. Study conclusions and caveats: It should be noted that donors were predominantly white British and more often female, and clonal diversity was possibly underestimated. Regions 160-218 and 743-854 held dominance among vaccine-associated CD4 TCRs, which spanned spike. Unmutated variant regions reportedly attract nearly half of all spike-specific TCRs.

TCRdb's copy holds only in-frame clones and misses some; the assay was immunoSEQ multiplex PCR. This table has roughly 85,000 clones, about nine tenths appearing once. Trimming took 10 bases from V and 4 from J, leaving 22 bases between them. The CDR3 is made up of 15 amino acids. Germline lookup yields CDR1 MDHEN and CDR2 SYDVKM. Worth noting for this clone: Its antigen is not identified.

This clonotype was sampled from an adult who received the AZD1222 COVID-19 vaccine. The chain links TRBV28 to TRBJ1-1; TRBD1 might be the D (6 bases). This sample comprised peripheral blood, obtained 28 days after the second AZD1222 dose. CDR3 in amino acids: CATRWARGRGTEAFF. DNA for the CDR3: TGTGCCACCAGATGGGCCCGGGGGCGAGGCACTGAAGCTTTCTTT.